Below are 31 T cell receptor beta chains sequenced from a single sample in a study of blood T cell repertoires in COVID-19. Sequencing used immunoSEQ multiplex PCR; TCRdb keeps in-frame clones, though not all of them. The sample has around 170,000 clones, roughly 77% seen once. The sequencing input was peripheral blood. The receptors were sampled from a woman of 80 years or more with COVID-19, enrolled during active disease.

The chain carries TRBV7-3 and TRBJ1-2; weak D call: TRBD1 (6 bases). This CDR3 region has 14 residues. Trimming stripped 5 bases from V and 0 bases from J, with 10 bases between. Germline assignment: CDR1 SGHTA and CDR2 FQGTGA. The CDR3 region has the DNA TGTGCCAGCAGCCCGACAGGAGCTAACTATGGCTACACCTTC. Protein: CASSPTGANYGYTF.

With regard to this clone: Other nucleotide sequences from this sample produce the same CDR3. The chain recombines TRBV6-5 with TRBJ1-5; D unresolved. Germline V gene lookup returns CDR1 MNHEY and CDR2 SVGAGI. This CDR3 has 13 amino acids. Trimming took 3 bases from V and 4 from J, leaving 7 bases between them. The CDR3 nucleotides are TGTGCCAGCAGTTATTCCTTAAATCAGCCCCAGCATTTT. Its translation: CASSYSLNQPQHF.

This chain connects TRBV25-1 to TRBJ1-4; D gene uncertain. The V end was cut by 1 base, the J end by 6 bases, with 12 bases between. The CDR3 totals 15 residues. Germline V gene lookup returns CDR1 MGHDK and CDR2 SYGVNS. The CDR3 DNA reads as TGTGCCAGCAGTGAATCCCACCCGGTGGATGAAAAACTGTTTTTT. Protein: CASSESHPVDEKLFF.

V gene TRBV9 combines with J gene TRBJ2-3, with TRBD1 matching 10 bases. After removal of 0 bases from V and 3 bases from J, the junction contained 4 bases not matched to a gene. This CDR3 comprises 16 residues. Germline CDR1 SGDLS, CDR2 YYNGEE. The CDR3 coding sequence is TGTGCCAGCAGCGTAGACGGGACAGGGGTGACAGATACGCAGTATTTT. Protein sequence: CASSVDGTGVTDTQYF. Using reference TRBV9 and TRBJ2-3 for the parts outside the CDR3, the full variable domain is DSGVTQTPKHLITATGQRVTLRCSPRSGDLSVYWYQQSLDQGLQFLIQYYNGEERAKGNILERFSAQQFPDLHSELNLSSLELGDSALYFCASSVDGTGVTDTQYFGPGTRLTVL.

This clone was seen only once. The sample has other DNA sequences that encode this CDR3 too. This chain connects TRBV7-9 to TRBJ2-3, with a weak D call TRBD1 (5 bases). Trimming left V 4 bases short and J 1 base short, with 12 bases between. Germline V gives CDR1 SEHNR, CDR2 FQNEAQ (reference sequence). The CDR3 runs 15 residues. The CDR3 spells CASSSTGGGTDTQYF. CDR3 in DNA: TGTGCCAGCAGCTCTACAGGTGGGGGCACAGATACGCAGTATTTT.

This clone was picked up a small number of times. The chain joins TRBV7-8 to TRBJ2-1, with no clear D. This CDR3 is built from 16 residues. V was pared by 1 base and J by 2 bases, with 12 bases between. Germline V gene sequence: CDR1 SGHVS, CDR2 FQNEAQ. The CDR3 sequence: CASSLGLVFPYNEQFF. The CDR3 bases are TGTGCCAGCAGCTTAGGGCTAGTGTTTCCCTACAATGAGCAGTTCTTC.

The chain couples TRBV2 to TRBJ1-2; a possible D gene is TRBD1 (6 bases). CDR1 is SNHLY, CDR2 FYNNEI, per germline. This CDR3 contains 15 residues. The V end was cut by 3 bases, the J end by 4 bases, with 15 bases between. Here the CDR3 DNA reads TGTGCCAGCAGTGAGTTTGGGGGCGCCTCCTATGGCTACACCTTC. This codes for CASSEFGGASYGYTF.

The chain links TRBV4-3 to TRBJ2-1; 8 nucleotides agree with TRBD2. From germline, CDR1 is LGHNA and CDR2 YSLEER. Trimming at V came to 1 base and at J to 0 bases, leaving 8 bases not matched to a gene. The CDR3 is 18 residues long. This CDR3 is CASSQGFGGVSSYNEQFF. In DNA, the CDR3 is TGCGCCAGCAGCCAAGGGTTCGGGGGGGTGAGCTCCTACAATGAGCAGTTCTTC.

The chain couples TRBV2 to TRBJ2-1, with D perhaps matching TRBD1 (6 bases). Deletions cut 9 bases from V and 1 base from J, with 13 bases between. CDR1 and CDR2 (germline): SNHLY, FYNNEI. This CDR3 is built from 14 residues. In DNA, the CDR3 is TGTGCCAGTTGGGCAAGGGGGTCCTACAATGAGCAGTTCTTC. This encodes CASWARGSYNEQFF.

V is TRBV11-2 and J is TRBJ2-5, with a weak D call TRBD2 (5 bases). The CDR3 is made up of 16 amino acids. V lost 0 bases, J lost 5 bases, and 16 bases lay in between. CDR1 and CDR2 (germline): SGHAT, FQNNGV. CDR3 nucleotide sequence: TGTGCCAGCAGCTTAGATGGAGGCTGGAGTCAGGAGACCCAGTACTTC. Translating gives CASSLDGGWSQETQYF.

The chain links TRBV30 to TRBJ1-6; D is unclear. The CDR3 is 13 residues long. CDR1 and CDR2 (germline): GTSNPN, SVGIG (reference sequence). The V end lost 4 bases, the J end lost 4 bases, and 8 bases lay between the germline ends. The CDR3 sequence is CAWKNTYNSPLHF. The CDR3, as DNA: TGTGCCTGGAAAAACACGTATAATTCACCCCTCCACTTT.

This chain uses TRBV2 with TRBJ1-3; 8 bases align to TRBD1. Germline values: CDR1 SNHLY, CDR2 FYNNEI. There are 11 residues in the CDR3. The ends lost 2 bases at V and 15 bases at J; junction bases unmatched: 3. CDR3 sequence (DNA): TGTGCCAGCAGTGAAACAGGGGGAAAATATTTT. This gives the protein CASSETGGKYF.

This rearrangement joins TRBV7-2 to TRBJ1-5; 10 nucleotides line up with TRBD1. V was clipped by 5 bases and J by 7 bases; unmatched bases: 5. Looked up from germline, CDR1 is SGHTA and CDR2 is FQGNSA. The CDR3 runs 14 residues. CDR3 loop: CASSPGQGNQPQHF. In nucleotides, the CDR3 is TGTGCCAGCAGCCCGGGACAGGGGAACCAGCCCCAGCATTTT.

The V call is TRBV19, the J call TRBJ2-5, with D maybe TRBD2 (5 bases). The ends were cut back, 4 bases at V and 7 bases at J, with 13 bases in the middle. Germline lookup yields CDR1 LNHDA and CDR2 SQIVND (reference sequence). This CDR3 has 13 residues. CDR3 sequence (DNA): TGTGCCAGTAGTAGGAATTTTCGGGGGACCCAGTACTTC. Its translation: CASSRNFRGTQYF.

The CDR3 coding sequence is TGTGCCAGCATTGACAGTCCCTTCAGCAATCAGCCCCAGCATTTT. Translated, it gives CASIDSPFSNQPQHF. The chain is built from TRBV6-6 and TRBJ1-5; perhaps TRBD1 as D (5 bases). CDR1 is MNHNY, CDR2 SVGAGI, per germline (reference sequence). The CDR3 length is 15 residues. The ends were cut back, 7 bases at V and 1 base at J, with 14 bases in the middle.

The V call is TRBV2, the J call TRBJ2-3; D might be TRBD2 (6 bases). This CDR3 region has 15 residues. V lost 3 bases to trimming and J lost 1 base, with 11 bases between them. Germline assignment: CDR1 SNHLY and CDR2 FYNNEI. DNA for the CDR3: TGTGCCAGCAGTGAGCTTCCTAGCGGCACAGATACGCAGTATTTT. It translates to CASSELPSGTDTQYF.

This clone was counted between two and nine times. This chain's CDR3 is CASSMTANTGELFF. In DNA, the CDR3 is TGTGCCAGCAGTATGACTGCGAACACCGGGGAGCTGTTTTTT. The chain is built from TRBV7-2 and TRBJ2-2; D gene unclear. V was trimmed by 6 bases and J by 0 bases, leaving 8 bases between them. Germline V CDR1 and CDR2: SGHTA, FQGNSA. The CDR3 is 14 residues long.

This clone came up once. The V gene is TRBV15, the J gene TRBJ2-1; TRBD2 is a possible D gene (6 bases). Between the trimmed V and J ends, which lost 11 bases and 3 bases, there was a span of 26 bases. This CDR3 is 17 amino acids long. Germline V CDR1 and CDR2: LNHNV, YYDKDF (reference sequence). CDR3 sequence reads: CAPLIDGSPPLYNEQFF. Written as DNA, the CDR3 is TGTGCCCCCCTCATTGACGGGAGTCCCCCCCTCTACAATGAGCAGTTCTTC.

The genes are TRBV19 and TRBJ2-1; 7 bases match TRBD1. Germline assignment: CDR1 LNHDA and CDR2 SQIVND (reference sequence). The CDR3 extends over 15 amino acids. Trimming at V came to 5 bases and at J to 5 bases, leaving 9 bases not matched to a gene. The CDR3 loop reads CASSSSAQGHNEQFF. CDR3 bases: TGTGCCAGTAGTTCCTCGGCACAGGGGCACAATGAGCAGTTCTTC.

This clone came up once. The gene calls are TRBV29-1 and TRBJ2-1, with TRBD1 identical over 8 bases. CDR3 length: 13 residues. CDR1 is SQVTM, CDR2 ANQGSEA, per germline. V trimming: 4 bases; J trimming: 9 bases; junction bases outside the gene matches: 8. Here the CDR3 reads CSVAIRTGSEQFF. The CDR3 DNA reads as TGCAGCGTTGCAATAAGGACAGGGAGTGAGCAGTTCTTC.

The chain has TRBV29-1 and TRBJ1-1, with a tentative D call TRBD1 (5 bases). Germline V gene lookup returns CDR1 SQVTM and CDR2 ANQGSEA. The CDR3 covers 12 residues. The V end was cut by 7 bases, the J end by 11 bases, with 20 bases between. Here the CDR3 reads CSAGGMSEGAFF. DNA for the CDR3: TGCAGCGCCGGAGGGATGAGCGAGGGGGCTTTCTTT.

The chain combines TRBV24-1 with TRBJ1-2, with a tentative D call TRBD1 (5 bases). Trimming shortened V by 4 bases and J by 10 bases, and 15 bases separated the two germline ends. From germline, CDR1 is KGHDR and CDR2 SFDVKD. CDR3 size: 13 residues. CDR3 region: CATSDLDTSDYTF. CDR3 bases: TGTGCCACCAGTGACCTGGACACATCAGACTACACCTTC.

This chain connects TRBV15 to TRBJ2-5, with 12 nucleotides matching TRBD2. Losses at the gene ends were 3 bases for V and 2 bases for J; bases not matched to a gene: 13. The CDR3 spans 19 residues. The V gene's germline CDR1 is LNHNV and CDR2 YYDKDF (reference sequence). The CDR3 nucleotides are TGTGCCACCAGCAGGGAGTGGACTAGCGGGGACCGCTGGCAAGAGACCCAGTACTTC. It yields the protein CATSREWTSGDRWQETQYF. The variable domain in full, with the rest retrieved from reference TRBV15 and TRBJ2-5, is DAMVIQNPRYQVTQFGKPVTLSCSQTLNHNVMYWYQQKSSQAPKLLFHYYDKDFNNEADTPDNFQSRRPNTSFCFLDIRSPGLGDTAMYLCATSREWTSGDRWQETQYFGPGTRLLVL.

This clone appeared a few times. This rearrangement joins TRBV11-2 to TRBJ2-7; D ambiguous. The germline V and J ends were trimmed by 0 bases and 3 bases, with 6 bases remaining between them. There are 13 residues in the CDR3. CDR1 SGHAT and CDR2 FQNNGV come from the germline V gene. The CDR3 sequence: CASSLDPLYEQYF. DNA of the CDR3: TGTGCCAGCAGCTTAGATCCTCTCTACGAGCAGTACTTC.

The chain is built from TRBV27 and TRBJ2-7, with a weak D call TRBD1 (5 bases). Per the germline V gene, CDR1 is MNHEY and CDR2 is SMNVEV (reference sequence). The CDR3 is made up of 13 amino acids. The V gene lost 8 bases and the J gene lost 0 bases, with 11 bases spanning the gap. The CDR3 DNA follows: TGTGCCAGCCAGGGTCCTTACTCCTACGAGCAGTACTTC. Encoded protein: CASQGPYSYEQYF.

The chain uses TRBV28 and TRBJ1-4; 7 bases map to TRBD1. The ends lost 7 bases at V and 5 bases at J; junction bases unmatched: 10. This CDR3 has 15 amino acids. Germline CDR1 reads MDHEN; CDR2 reads SYDVKM. CDR3 in DNA: TGTGCCAGCATCCCCACGACAGGGTGGAATGAAAAACTGTTTTTT. Amino acid sequence: CASIPTTGWNEKLFF.

The V and J genes are TRBV10-3 and TRBJ1-4, with D possibly matching TRBD1 (6 bases). Germline V lookup: CDR1 ENHRY, CDR2 SYGVKD. The CDR3 consists of 11 residues. Trimming left V 11 bases short and J 7 bases short, with 11 bases between. CDR3 sequence (DNA): TGTGCCGCCAGGGGCCCTGAAAAACTGTTTTTT. Translated, it gives CAARGPEKLFF.

The chain is built from TRBV5-4 and TRBJ2-3; D perhaps matches TRBD1 (5 bases). CDR1 is SGHNT, CDR2 YYREEE, per germline (reference sequence). V dropped 3 bases and J dropped 15 bases, with 26 bases sitting between them. This CDR3 spans 15 amino acids. This CDR3 is CASSSGHSMDSFRYF. CDR3 DNA: TGTGCCAGCAGCTCAGGACACTCAATGGATTCCTTCCGCTATTTT.

The chain employs TRBV6-1 and TRBJ2-1; 9 positions agree with TRBD2. The germline V gene has CDR1 MNHNS and CDR2 SASEGT. V was clipped by 3 bases and J by 6 bases; unmatched bases: 6. There are 15 residues in the CDR3. The chain's CDR3 is CASSESGRWRNEQFF. DNA of the CDR3: TGTGCCAGCAGTGAGAGCGGGAGGTGGCGCAATGAGCAGTTCTTC.

This clone was seen just once. The chain joins TRBV2 to TRBJ1-6; a weak D match, TRBD1 (5 bases). The CDR3 consists of 14 residues. In germline, CDR1 is SNHLY, CDR2 FYNNEI. V dropped 6 bases and J dropped 9 bases, with 15 bases sitting between them. Here the CDR3 DNA reads TGTGCCAGCAGCAGTCAGGGAAGTGGTTCACCCCTCCACTTT. Translating it yields CASSSQGSGSPLHF. Drawing the rest from reference TRBV2 and TRBJ1-6, the complete variable domain is EPEVTQTPSHQVTQMGQEVILRCVPISNHLYFYWYRQILGQKVEFLVSFYNNEISEKSEIFDDQFSVERPDGSNFTLKIRSTKLEDSAMYFCASSSQGSGSPLHFGNGTRLTVT.

The chain couples TRBV4-1 to TRBJ2-1; 11 bases match TRBD1. J lost 7 bases, V lost 4 bases, and 9 bases had no gene match. Germline V CDR1 and CDR2: MGHRA, YSYEKL. The CDR3 sequence is 16 residues long. Written as DNA, the CDR3 is TGCGCCAGCAGCCGCCTGGGGACAGGGGGTATGAATGAGCAGTTCTTC. Its translation is CASSRLGTGGMNEQFF.